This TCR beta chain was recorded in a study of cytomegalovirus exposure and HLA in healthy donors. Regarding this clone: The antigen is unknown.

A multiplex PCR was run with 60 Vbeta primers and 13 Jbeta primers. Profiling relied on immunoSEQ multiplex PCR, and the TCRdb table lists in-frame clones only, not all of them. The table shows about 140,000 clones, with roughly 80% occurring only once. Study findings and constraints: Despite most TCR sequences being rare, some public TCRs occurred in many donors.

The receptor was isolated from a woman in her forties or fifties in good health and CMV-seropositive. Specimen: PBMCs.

In DNA, the CDR3 is TGTGCCAGCAGCCTCCCTAGCGGGCGGAACACCGGGGAGCTGTTTTTT. Translating it yields CASSLPSGRNTGELFF. The gene calls are TRBV5-6 and TRBJ2-2; 8 nucleotides align to TRBD2. V shed 4 bases and J 1 base; nucleotides not matched to a gene: 6. CDR3 length: 16 amino acids. Germline lookup yields CDR1 SGHDT and CDR2 YYEEEE.